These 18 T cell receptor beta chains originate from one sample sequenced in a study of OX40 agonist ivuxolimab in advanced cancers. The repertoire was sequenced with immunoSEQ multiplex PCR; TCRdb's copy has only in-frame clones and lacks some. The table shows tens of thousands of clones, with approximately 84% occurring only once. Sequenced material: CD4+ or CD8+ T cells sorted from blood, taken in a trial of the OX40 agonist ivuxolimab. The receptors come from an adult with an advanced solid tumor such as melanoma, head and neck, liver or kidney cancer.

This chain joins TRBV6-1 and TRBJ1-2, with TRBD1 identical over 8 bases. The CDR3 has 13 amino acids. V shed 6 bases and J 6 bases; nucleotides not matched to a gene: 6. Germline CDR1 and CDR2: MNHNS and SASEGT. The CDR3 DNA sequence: TGTGCCAGCAGGGGAACAGGGGGAGATGGCTACACCTTC. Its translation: CASRGTGGDGYTF.

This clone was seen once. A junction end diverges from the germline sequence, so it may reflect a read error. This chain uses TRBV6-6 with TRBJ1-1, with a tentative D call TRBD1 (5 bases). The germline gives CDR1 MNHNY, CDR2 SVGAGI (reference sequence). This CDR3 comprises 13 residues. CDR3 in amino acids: CASSYLTREGAFF. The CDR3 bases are TGTGCCAGCAGCTACTTGACACGGGAGGGGGCTTTCTTT.

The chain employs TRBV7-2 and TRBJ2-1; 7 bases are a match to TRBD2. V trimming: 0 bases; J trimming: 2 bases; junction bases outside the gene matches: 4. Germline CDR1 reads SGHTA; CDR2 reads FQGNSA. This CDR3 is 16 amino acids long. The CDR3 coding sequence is TGTGCCAGCAGCTTAGCGGGCGGGGGAACCTACAATGAGCAGTTCTTC. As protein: CASSLAGGGTYNEQFF.

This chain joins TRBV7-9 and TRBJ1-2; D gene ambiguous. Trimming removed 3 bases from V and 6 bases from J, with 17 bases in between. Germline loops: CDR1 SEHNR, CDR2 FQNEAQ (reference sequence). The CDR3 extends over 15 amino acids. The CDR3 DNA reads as TGTGCCAGCAGCTTCGTAACTAACGGGCCGGATGGCTACACCTTC. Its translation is CASSFVTNGPDGYTF.

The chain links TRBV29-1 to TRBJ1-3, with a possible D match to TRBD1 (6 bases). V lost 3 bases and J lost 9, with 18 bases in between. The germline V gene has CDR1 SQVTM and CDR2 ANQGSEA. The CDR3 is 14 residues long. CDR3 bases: TGCAGCGTTGAGATACAGGGTCTGCCGAGCACCATATATTTT. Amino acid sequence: CSVEIQGLPSTIYF. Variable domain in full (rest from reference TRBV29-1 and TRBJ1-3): SAVISQKPSRDICQRGTSLTIQCQVDSQVTMMFWYRQQPGQSLTLIATANQGSEATYESGFVIDKFPISRPNLTFSTLTVSNMSPEDSSIYLCSVEIQGLPSTIYFGEGSWLTVV.

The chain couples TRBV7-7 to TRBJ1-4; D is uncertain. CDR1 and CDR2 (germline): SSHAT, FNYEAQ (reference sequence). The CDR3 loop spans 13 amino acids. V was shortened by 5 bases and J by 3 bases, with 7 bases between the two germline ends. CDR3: CASSRIPNEKLFF. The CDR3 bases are TGTGCCAGCAGCCGGATCCCTAATGAAAAACTGTTTTTT.

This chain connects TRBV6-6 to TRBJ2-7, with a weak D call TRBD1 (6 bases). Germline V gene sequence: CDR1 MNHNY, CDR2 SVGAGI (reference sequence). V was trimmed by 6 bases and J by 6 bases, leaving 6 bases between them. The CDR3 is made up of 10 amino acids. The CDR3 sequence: CASSRGEQYF. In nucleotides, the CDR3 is TGTGCCAGCAGCAGGGGCGAGCAGTACTTC.

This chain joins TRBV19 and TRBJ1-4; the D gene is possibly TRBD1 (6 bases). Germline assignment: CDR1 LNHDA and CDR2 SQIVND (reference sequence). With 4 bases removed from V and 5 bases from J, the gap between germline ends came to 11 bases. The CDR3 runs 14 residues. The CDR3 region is CASSNTGRNEKLFF. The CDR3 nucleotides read TGTGCCAGTAGTAATACAGGGAGGAATGAAAAACTGTTTTTT.

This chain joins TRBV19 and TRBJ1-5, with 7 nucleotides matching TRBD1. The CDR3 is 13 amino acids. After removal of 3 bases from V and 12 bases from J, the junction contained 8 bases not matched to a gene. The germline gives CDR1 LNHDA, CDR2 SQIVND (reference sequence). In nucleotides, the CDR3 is TGTGCCAGTAGTATGGACAGGCCTGAACGCCAGCATTTT. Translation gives CASSMDRPERQHF. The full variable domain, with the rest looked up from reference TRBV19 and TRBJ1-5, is DGGITQSPKYLFRKEGQNVTLSCEQNLNHDAMYWYRQDPGQGLRLIYYSQIVNDFQKGDIAEGYSVSREKKESFPLTVTSAQKNPTAFYLCASSMDRPERQHFGDGTRLSIL.

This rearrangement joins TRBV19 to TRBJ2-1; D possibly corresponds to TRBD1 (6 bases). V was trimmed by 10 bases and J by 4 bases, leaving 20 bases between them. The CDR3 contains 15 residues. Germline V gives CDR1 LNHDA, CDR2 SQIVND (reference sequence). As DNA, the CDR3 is TGTGCCACGACTAAGGACAGCTCGTTTTACAATGAGCAGTTCTTC. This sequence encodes CATTKDSSFYNEQFF.

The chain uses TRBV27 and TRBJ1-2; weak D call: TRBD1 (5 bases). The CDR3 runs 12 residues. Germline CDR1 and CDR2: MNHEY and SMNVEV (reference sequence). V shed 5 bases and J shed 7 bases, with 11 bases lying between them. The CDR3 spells CASSARVGGYTF. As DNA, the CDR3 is TGTGCCAGCAGTGCCAGGGTCGGTGGCTACACCTTC.

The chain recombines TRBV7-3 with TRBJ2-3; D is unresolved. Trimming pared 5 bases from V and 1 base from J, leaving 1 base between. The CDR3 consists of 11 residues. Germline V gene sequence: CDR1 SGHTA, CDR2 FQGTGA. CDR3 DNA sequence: TGTGCCAGCAGCCGCACAGATACGCAGTATTTT. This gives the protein CASSRTDTQYF.

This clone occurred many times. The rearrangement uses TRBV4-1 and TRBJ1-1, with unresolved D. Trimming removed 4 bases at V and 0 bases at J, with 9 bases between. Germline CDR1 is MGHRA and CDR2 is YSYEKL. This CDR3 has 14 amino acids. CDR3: CASSRVGVNTEAFF. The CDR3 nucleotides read TGCGCCAGCAGCCGGGTCGGGGTGAACACTGAAGCTTTCTTT.

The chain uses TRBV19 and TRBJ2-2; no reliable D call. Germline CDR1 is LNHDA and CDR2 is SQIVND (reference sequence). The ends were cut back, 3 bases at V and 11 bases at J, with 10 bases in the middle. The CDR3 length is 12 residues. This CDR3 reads CASSIGVGELFF. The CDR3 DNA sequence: TGTGCCAGTAGTATCGGCGTTGGTGAGCTGTTTTTT.

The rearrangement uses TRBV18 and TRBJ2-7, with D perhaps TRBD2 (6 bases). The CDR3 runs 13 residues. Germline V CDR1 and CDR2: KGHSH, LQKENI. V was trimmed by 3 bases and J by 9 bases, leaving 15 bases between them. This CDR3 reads CASSPQGRRGQYF. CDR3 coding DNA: TGTGCCAGCTCACCCCAAGGACGGAGGGGGCAGTACTTC.

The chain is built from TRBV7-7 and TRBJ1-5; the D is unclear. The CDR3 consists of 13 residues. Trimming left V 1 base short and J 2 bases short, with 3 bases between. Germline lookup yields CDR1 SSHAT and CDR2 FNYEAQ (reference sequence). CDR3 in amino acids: CASSLDGNQPQHF. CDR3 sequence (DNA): TGTGCCAGCAGCTTAGATGGCAATCAGCCCCAGCATTTT.

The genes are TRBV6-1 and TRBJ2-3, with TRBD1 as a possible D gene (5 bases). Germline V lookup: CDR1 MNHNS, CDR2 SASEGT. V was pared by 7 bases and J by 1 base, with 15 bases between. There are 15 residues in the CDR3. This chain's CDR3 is CASIQRAGRTDTQYF. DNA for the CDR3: TGTGCCAGCATCCAAAGGGCAGGGCGCACAGATACGCAGTATTTT.

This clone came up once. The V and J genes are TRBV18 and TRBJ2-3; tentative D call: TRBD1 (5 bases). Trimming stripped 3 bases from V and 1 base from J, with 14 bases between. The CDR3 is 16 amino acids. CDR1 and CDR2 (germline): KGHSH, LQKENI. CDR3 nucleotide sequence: TGTGCCAGCTCACCCAGGGCAGGGCTAGGCACAGATACGCAGTATTTT. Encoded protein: CASSPRAGLGTDTQYF. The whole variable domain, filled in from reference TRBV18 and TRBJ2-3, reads NAGVMQNPRHLVRRRGQEARLRCSPMKGHSHVYWYRQLPEEGLKFMVYLQKENIIDESGMPKERFSAEFPKEGPSILRIQQVVRGDSAAYFCASSPRAGLGTDTQYFGPGTRLTVL.